This TCR beta chain was retrieved from a study of control samples from healthy donors and cancer patients. Deletions cut 0 bases from V and 7 bases from J, with 16 bases between. The CDR3 sequence is 16 residues long. Germline CDR1 reads LGHDT; CDR2 reads YNNKEL (reference sequence). Assay used: immunoSEQ multiplex PCR; TCRdb lists only in-frame clones, some missing. Seen here are 100,000 to 150,000 clones, roughly 90% observed once, and the top ten hold roughly 2%. This receptor was taken from a young man in good health. The chain has TRBV3-1 (or the pseudogene TRBV3-2) and TRBJ1-5, with TRBD1 as a possible D gene (6 bases). Sequenced material: blood. The CDR3 nucleotides are TGTGCCAGCAGCCAAGATGGGACAACCTCGGGGCAGCCCCAGCATTTT. Translation gives CASSQDGTTSGQPQHF.